This TCR beta chain was sequenced during a study of cytomegalovirus exposure and HLA in healthy donors. Primers included in the PCR were 60 Vbeta and 13 Jbeta primers. Assay: immunoSEQ multiplex PCR; the TCRdb copy retains only in-frame clones and omits some. This table holds some 170,000 clones, approximately 70% found once. The CDR3 totals 15 residues. Germline values: CDR1 PRHDT, CDR2 FYEKMQ (reference sequence). V was clipped by 3 bases and J by 2 bases, with 11 bases between them. This chain links TRBV13 with TRBJ2-1, with D tentatively TRBD2 (6 bases). Source material: PBMCs. This clonotype was obtained from a man aged 18 to 29 in good health and CMV-seropositive. For the CDR3, the DNA is TGTGCCAGCAGCTTTGGGGGGAGGACCTACAATGAGCAGTTCTTC. Residues: CASSFGGRTYNEQFF.